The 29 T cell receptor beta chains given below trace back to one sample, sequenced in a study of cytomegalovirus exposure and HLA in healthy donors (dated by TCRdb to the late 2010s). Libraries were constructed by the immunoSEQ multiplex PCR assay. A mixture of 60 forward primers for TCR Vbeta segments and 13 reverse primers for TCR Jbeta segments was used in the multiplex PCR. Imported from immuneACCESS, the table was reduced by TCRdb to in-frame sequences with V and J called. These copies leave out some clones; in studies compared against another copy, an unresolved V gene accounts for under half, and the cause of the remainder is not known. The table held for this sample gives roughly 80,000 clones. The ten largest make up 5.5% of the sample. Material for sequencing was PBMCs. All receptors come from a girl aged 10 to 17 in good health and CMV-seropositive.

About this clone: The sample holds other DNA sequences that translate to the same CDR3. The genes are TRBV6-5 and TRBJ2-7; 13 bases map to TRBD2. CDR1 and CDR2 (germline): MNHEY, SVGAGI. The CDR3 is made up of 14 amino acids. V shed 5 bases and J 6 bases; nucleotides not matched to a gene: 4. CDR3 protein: CASSILAGGIEQYF. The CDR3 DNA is TGTGCCAGCAGTATACTAGCGGGGGGGATCGAGCAGTACTTC.

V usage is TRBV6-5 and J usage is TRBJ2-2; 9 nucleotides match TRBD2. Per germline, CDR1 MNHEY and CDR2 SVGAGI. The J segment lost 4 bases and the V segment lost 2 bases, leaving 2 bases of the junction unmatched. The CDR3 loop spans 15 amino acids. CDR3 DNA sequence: TGTGCCAGCAGTTACGGAGCGGGGGGCACCGGGGAGCTGTTTTTT. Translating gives CASSYGAGGTGELFF.

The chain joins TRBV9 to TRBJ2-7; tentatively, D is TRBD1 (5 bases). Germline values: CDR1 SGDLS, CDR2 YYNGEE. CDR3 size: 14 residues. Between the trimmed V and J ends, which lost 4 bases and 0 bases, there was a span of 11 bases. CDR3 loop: CASSLDSHSYEQYF. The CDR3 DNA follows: TGTGCCAGCAGCCTAGACAGTCACTCCTACGAGCAGTACTTC.

The CDR3 DNA reads as TGTGCCAGCAGCTTGGGGGGAGAGGCTTTCTTT. It yields the protein CASSLGGEAFF. The chain combines TRBV5-6 with TRBJ1-1; D unresolved. Trimming took off 0 bases at V and 11 bases at J, with 8 bases between the two ends. The CDR3 extends over 11 amino acids. The V gene's germline CDR1 is SGHDT and CDR2 YYEEEE.

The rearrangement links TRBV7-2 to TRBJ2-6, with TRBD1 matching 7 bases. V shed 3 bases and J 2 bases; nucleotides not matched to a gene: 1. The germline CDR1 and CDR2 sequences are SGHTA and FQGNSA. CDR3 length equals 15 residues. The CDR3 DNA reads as TGTGCCAGCAGCTTGGGACAGCCTGGGGCCAACGTCCTGACTTTC. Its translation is CASSLGQPGANVLTF. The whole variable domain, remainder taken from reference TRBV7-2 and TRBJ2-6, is GAGVSQSPSNKVTEKGKDVELRCDPISGHTALYWYRQSLGQGLEFLIYFQGNSAPDKSGLPSDRFSAERTGGSVSTLTIQRTQQEDSAVYLCASSLGQPGANVLTFGAGSRLTVL.

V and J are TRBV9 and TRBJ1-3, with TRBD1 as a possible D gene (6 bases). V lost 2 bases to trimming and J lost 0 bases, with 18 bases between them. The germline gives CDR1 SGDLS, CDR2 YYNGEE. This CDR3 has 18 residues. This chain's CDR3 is CASSVDSGQGRSGNTIYF. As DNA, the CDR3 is TGTGCCAGCAGCGTCGACAGCGGCCAGGGGCGCTCTGGAAACACCATATATTTT.

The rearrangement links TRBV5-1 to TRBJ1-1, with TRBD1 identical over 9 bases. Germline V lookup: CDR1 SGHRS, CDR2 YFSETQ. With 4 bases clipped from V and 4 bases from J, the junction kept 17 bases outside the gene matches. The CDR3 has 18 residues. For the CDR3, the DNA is TGCGCCAGCAGCCCCCGATCCCGGGACAGGGAGGTGGGCACTGAAGCTTTCTTT. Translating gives CASSPRSRDREVGTEAFF.

Here the CDR3 reads CASSPFDREQSPLHF. CDR3 DNA sequence: TGTGCCAGTAGCCCTTTTGACAGGGAACAGTCACCCCTCCACTTT. The chain employs TRBV19 and TRBJ1-6; TRBD1 agrees at 7 bases. The CDR3 is made up of 15 amino acids. The V gene end was trimmed by 6 bases and the J gene end by 10 bases; junction bases not matched to a gene: 12. The germline V gene has CDR1 LNHDA and CDR2 SQIVND (reference sequence). Full variable domain (outside the CDR3, taken from reference TRBV19 and TRBJ1-6): DGGITQSPKYLFRKEGQNVTLSCEQNLNHDAMYWYRQDPGQGLRLIYYSQIVNDFQKGDIAEGYSVSREKKESFPLTVTSAQKNPTAFYLCASSPFDREQSPLHFGNGTRLTVT.

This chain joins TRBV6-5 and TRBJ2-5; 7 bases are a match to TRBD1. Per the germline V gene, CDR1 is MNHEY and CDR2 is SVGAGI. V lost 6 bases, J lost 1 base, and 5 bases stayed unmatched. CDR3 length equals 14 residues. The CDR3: CASSRQGPQETQYF. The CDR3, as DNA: TGTGCCAGCAGCCGACAGGGCCCCCAAGAGACCCAGTACTTC.

Here the CDR3 DNA reads TGTGCCAGCAGCACTCCCAGGACTAGCGGGGGGGCAGTCTATGAGCAGTTCTTC. Translated, it gives CASSTPRTSGGAVYEQFF. This chain joins TRBV9 and TRBJ2-1; 15 bases align to TRBD2. V trimming: 4 bases; J trimming: 8 bases; junction bases outside the gene matches: 13. Germline loops: CDR1 SGDLS, CDR2 YYNGEE. The CDR3 sequence is 18 residues long.

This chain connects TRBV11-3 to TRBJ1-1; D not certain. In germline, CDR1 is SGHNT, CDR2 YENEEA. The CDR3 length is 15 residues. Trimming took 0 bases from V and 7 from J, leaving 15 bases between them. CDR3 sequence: CASSLDPRQDREAFF. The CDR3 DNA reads TGTGCCAGCAGCTTAGATCCCCGGCAGGATCGTGAAGCTTTCTTT.

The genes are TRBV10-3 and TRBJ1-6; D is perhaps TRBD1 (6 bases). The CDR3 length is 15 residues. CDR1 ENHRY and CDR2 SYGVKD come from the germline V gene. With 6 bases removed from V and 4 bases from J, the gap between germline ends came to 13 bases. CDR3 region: CAIREDTGYNSPLHF. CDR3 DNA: TGTGCCATCAGGGAGGATACAGGGTATAATTCACCCCTCCACTTT.

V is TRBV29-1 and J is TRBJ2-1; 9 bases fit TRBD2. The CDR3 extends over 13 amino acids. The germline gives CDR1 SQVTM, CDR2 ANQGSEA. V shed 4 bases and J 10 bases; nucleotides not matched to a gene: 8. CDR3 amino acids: CSVARGGAGEQFF. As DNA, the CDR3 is TGCAGCGTTGCACGCGGGGGGGCCGGGGAGCAGTTCTTC.

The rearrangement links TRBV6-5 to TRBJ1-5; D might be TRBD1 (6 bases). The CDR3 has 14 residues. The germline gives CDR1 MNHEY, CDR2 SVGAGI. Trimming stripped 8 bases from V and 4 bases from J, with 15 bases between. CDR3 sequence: CASAQRGGNQPQHF. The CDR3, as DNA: TGTGCCAGCGCTCAGAGGGGGGGAAATCAGCCCCAGCATTTT.

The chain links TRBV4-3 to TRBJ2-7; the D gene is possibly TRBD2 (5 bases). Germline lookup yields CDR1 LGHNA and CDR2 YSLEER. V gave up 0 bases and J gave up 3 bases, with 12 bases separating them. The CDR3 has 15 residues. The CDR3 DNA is TGCGCCAGCAGCCAAGAGGAGTACGGGAACTACGAGCAGTACTTC. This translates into CASSQEEYGNYEQYF.

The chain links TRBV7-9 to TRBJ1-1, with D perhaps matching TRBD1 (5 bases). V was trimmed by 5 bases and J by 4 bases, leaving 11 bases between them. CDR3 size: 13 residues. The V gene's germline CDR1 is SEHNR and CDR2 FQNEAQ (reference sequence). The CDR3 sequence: CASSQSQGTEAFF. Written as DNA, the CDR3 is TGTGCCAGCAGCCAATCCCAGGGCACTGAAGCTTTCTTT.

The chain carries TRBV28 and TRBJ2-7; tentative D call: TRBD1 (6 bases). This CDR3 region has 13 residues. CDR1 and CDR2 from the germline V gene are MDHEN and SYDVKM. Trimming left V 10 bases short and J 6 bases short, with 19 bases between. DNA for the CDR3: TGTGCCACCAATAGAGGTAGGGGGTCCGAGCAGTACGTC. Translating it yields CATNRGRGSEQYV.

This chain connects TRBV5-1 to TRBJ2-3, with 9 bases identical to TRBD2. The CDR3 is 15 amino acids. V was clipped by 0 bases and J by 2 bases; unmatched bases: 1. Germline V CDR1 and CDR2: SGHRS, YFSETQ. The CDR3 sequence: CASSLVAGATDTQYF. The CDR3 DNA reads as TGCGCCAGCAGCTTGGTAGCGGGGGCCACAGATACGCAGTATTTT.

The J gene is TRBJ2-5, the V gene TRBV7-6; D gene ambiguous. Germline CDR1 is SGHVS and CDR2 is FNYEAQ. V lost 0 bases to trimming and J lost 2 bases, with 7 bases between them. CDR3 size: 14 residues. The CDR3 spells CASSLAGRQETQYF. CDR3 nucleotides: TGTGCCAGCAGCTTAGCGGGCAGACAAGAGACCCAGTACTTC.

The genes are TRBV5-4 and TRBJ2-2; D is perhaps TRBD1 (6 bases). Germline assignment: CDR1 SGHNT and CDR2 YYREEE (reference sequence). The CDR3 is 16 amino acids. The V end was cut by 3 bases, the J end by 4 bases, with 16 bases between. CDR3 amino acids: CASSSPSGETTGELFF. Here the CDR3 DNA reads TGTGCCAGCAGCTCACCCTCAGGGGAGACCACCGGGGAGCTGTTTTTT.

This CDR3 reads CASSGQKETQYF. Written as DNA, the CDR3 is TGTGCCAGCTCCGGACAGAAAGAGACCCAGTACTTC. The chain couples TRBV11-2 to TRBJ2-5; TRBD1 might be the D (6 bases). CDR1 is SGHAT and CDR2 is FQNNGV in the germline V gene. CDR3 size: 12 residues. The germline V and J ends were trimmed by 8 bases and 3 bases, with 10 bases remaining between them. The variable domain in full, completed from reference TRBV11-2 and TRBJ2-5, reads EAGVAQSPRYKIIEKRQSVAFWCNPISGHATLYWYQQILGQGPKLLIQFQNNGVVDDSQLPKDRFSAERLKGVDSTLKIQPAKLEDSAVYLCASSGQKETQYFGPGTRLLVL.

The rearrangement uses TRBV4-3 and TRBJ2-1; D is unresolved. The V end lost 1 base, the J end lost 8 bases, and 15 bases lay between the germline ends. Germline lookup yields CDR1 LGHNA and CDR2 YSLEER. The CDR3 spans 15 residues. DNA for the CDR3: TGCGCCAGCAGCCAAGCCCCGTCTGCAGAGGATGAGCAGTTCTTC. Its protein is CASSQAPSAEDEQFF.

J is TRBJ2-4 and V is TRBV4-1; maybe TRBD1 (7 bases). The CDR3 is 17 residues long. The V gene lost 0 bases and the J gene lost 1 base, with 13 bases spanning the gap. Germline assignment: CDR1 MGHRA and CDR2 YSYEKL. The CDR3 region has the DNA TGCGCCAGCAGCCAAGAAGGAGGGGGCGAGGCCAAAAACATTCAGTACTTC. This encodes CASSQEGGGEAKNIQYF.

In nucleotides, the CDR3 is TGTGCCAGCAGCGGCGTGGAATGGACAGGGGGTGAAAAACTGTTTTTT. It specifies CASSGVEWTGGEKLFF. The chain has TRBV9 and TRBJ1-4; TRBD1 matches at 10 bases. The CDR3 sequence is 16 residues long. Germline V CDR1 and CDR2: SGDLS, YYNGEE. The junction had 9 bases not matched to a gene; V was cut back by 3 bases and J by 7 bases. The full variable domain, completed using reference TRBV9 and TRBJ1-4, is DSGVTQTPKHLITATGQRVTLRCSPRSGDLSVYWYQQSLDQGLQFLIQYYNGEERAKGNILERFSAQQFPDLHSELNLSSLELGDSALYFCASSGVEWTGGEKLFFGSGTQLSVL.

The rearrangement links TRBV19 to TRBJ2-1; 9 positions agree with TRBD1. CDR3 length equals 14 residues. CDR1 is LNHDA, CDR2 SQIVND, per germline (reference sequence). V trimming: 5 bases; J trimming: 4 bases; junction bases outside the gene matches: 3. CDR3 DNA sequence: TGTGCCAGTAGTGATGGACAGGGGTACAATGAGCAGTTCTTC. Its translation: CASSDGQGYNEQFF.

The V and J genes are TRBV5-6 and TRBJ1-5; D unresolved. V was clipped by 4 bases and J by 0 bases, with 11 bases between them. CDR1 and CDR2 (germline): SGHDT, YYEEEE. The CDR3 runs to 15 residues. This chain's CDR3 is CASSGWAPSNQPQHF. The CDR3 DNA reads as TGTGCCAGCAGCGGTTGGGCACCTAGCAATCAGCCCCAGCATTTT. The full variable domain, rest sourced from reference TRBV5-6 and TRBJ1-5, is DAGVTQSPTHLIKTRGQQVTLRCSPKSGHDTVSWYQQALGQGPQFIFQYYEEEERQRGNFPDRFSGHQFPNYSSELNVNALLLGDSALYLCASSGWAPSNQPQHFGDGTRLSIL.

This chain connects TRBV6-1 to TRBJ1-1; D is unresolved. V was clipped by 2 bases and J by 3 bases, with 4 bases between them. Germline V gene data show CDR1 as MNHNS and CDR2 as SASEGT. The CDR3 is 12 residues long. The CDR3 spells CASSESHTEAFF. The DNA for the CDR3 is TGTGCCAGCAGTGAATCTCACACTGAAGCTTTCTTT.

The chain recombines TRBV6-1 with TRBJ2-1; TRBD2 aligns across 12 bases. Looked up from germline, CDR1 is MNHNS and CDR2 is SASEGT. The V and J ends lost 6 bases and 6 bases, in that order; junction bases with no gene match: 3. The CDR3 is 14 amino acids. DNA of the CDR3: TGTGCCAGCAGCCGACTAGCGGGGGCCAATGAGCAGTTCTTC. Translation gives CASSRLAGANEQFF.

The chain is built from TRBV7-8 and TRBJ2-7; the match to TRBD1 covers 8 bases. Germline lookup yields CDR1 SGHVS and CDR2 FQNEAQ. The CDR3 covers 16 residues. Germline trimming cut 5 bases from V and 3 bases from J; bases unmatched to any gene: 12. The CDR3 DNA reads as TGTGCCAGCAGCACCTTAACAGGGGGACCTTACTACGAGCAGTACGTC. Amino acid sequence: CASSTLTGGPYYEQYV.